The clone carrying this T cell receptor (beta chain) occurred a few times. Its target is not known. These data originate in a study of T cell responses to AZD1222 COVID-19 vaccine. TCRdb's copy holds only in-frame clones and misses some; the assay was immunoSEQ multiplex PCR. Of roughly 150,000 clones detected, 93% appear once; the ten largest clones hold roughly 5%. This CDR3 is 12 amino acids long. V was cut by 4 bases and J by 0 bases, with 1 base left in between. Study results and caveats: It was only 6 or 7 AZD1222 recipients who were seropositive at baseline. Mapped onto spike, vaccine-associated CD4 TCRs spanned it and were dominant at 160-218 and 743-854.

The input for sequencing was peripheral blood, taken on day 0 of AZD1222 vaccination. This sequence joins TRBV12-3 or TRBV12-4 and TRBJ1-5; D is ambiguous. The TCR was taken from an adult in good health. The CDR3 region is CASSYSNQPQHF. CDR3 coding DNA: TGTGCCAGCAGTTATAGCAATCAGCCCCAGCATTTT.